The 27 T cell receptor beta chains below all came from one sample that was sequenced in a study of T cells in Graves' hyperthyroidism and ophthalmopathy. Amplification of TCR beta CDR3 regions used RNA as the template. HTBI primers were employed in a first-round RT-PCR of the TCR CDR3. Each CDR3 protein gets one entry after TCRdb re-called the multiplex PCR reads with MiXCR. The sample includes approximately 400,000 distinct CDR3 sequences, about 14% seen only once; the top ten take 15% to 20%. Sequences were obtained from blood. The receptors here all came from a woman in her 30s with Graves' ophthalmopathy.

This clonotype was observed a handful of times. The rearrangement uses TRBV20-1 and TRBJ2-5; no clear D gene. The germline V gene encodes CDR1 DFQATT and CDR2 SNEGSKA (reference sequence). Trimming removed 5 bases at V and 0 bases at J, with 10 bases between. This CDR3 is built from 13 residues. The CDR3 reads CSAGRQYQETQYF. For the CDR3, the DNA is TGCAGTGCTGGGCGGCAGTACCAAGAGACCCAGTACTTC.

Notes on this clonotype: A read error may account for a junction end that differs from germline. The chain joins TRBV5-1 to TRBJ2-5; perhaps TRBD1 as D (6 bases). CDR1 and CDR2 from the germline V gene are SGHRS and YFSETQ. This CDR3 is built from 14 residues. CDR3 loop: CASSLAGAQETQHF. The CDR3 DNA is TGCGCCAGCAGCTTAGCAGGGGCCCAAGAGACCCAGCACTTC.

The chain carries TRBV7-2 and TRBJ1-5; no clear D. Trimming pared 3 bases from V and 8 bases from J, leaving 8 bases between. Germline V gene sequence: CDR1 SGHTA, CDR2 FQGNSA. This CDR3 is 12 amino acids long. CDR3 amino acids: CASSLTGKPQHF. DNA of the CDR3: TGTGCCAGCAGCTTGACGGGGAAGCCCCAGCATTTT.

Many counts were recorded for this clonotype. The V and J genes are TRBV24-1 and TRBJ1-2; 9 bases are a match to TRBD1. V shed 8 bases, J shed 4 bases, and the junction held 4 bases outside the gene matches. This CDR3 region has 13 residues. Germline CDR1 and CDR2: KGHDR and SFDVKD. CDR3 loop: CATKGTGSYGYTF. The CDR3 DNA is TGTGCCACCAAGGGGACAGGGTCCTATGGCTACACCTTC.

Many counts were recorded for this clonotype. The rearrangement links TRBV13 to TRBJ2-5; perhaps TRBD1 as D (5 bases). Germline V gene data show CDR1 as PRHDT and CDR2 as FYEKMQ (reference sequence). V was shortened by 5 bases and J by 2 bases, with 18 bases between the two germline ends. The CDR3 covers 16 residues. The chain's CDR3 is CASSQRGFQEQETQYF. The CDR3 DNA reads as TGTGCCAGCAGCCAAAGGGGCTTCCAGGAGCAAGAGACCCAGTACTTC.

The CDR3 DNA reads TGTGCCAGCAGTCCCACCGGGGGGTCTAGCGGGGGACTAGGAGCAGATACGCAGTATTTT. It codes for CASSPTGGSSGGLGADTQYF. The chain combines TRBV12-3 or TRBV12-4 with TRBJ2-3; 10 nucleotides align to TRBD2. V shed 5 bases, J shed 4 bases, and the junction held 21 bases outside the gene matches. The CDR3 spans 20 residues.

This clonotype was counted at least ten times. The V and J genes are TRBV11-2 and TRBJ2-2, with 7 positions matching TRBD1. Germline CDR1 reads SGHAT; CDR2 reads FQNNGV. Trimming removed 1 base from V and 2 bases from J; junction bases left unmatched: 10. The CDR3 spans 18 residues. CDR3 sequence reads: CASSLAQLDRVNTGELFF. CDR3 DNA sequence: TGTGCCAGCAGCTTAGCACAACTCGACAGGGTCAACACCGGGGAGCTGTTTTTT. The variable domain in full, completed from reference TRBV11-2 and TRBJ2-2, reads EAGVAQSPRYKIIEKRQSVAFWCNPISGHATLYWYQQILGQGPKLLIQFQNNGVVDDSQLPKDRFSAERLKGVDSTLKIQPAKLEDSAVYLCASSLAQLDRVNTGELFFGEGSRLTVL.

In its sample, this clonotype was seen many times. The V gene is TRBV7-2, the J gene TRBJ2-7, with D possibly TRBD2 on 5 matching bases. The ends were cut back, 3 bases at V and 10 bases at J, with 10 bases in the middle. Germline-derived CDR1 and CDR2 are SGHTA and FQGNSA. CDR3 length: 11 amino acids. In DNA, the CDR3 is TGTGCCAGCAGCTTCCGGGATCGACAGTACTTC. It encodes CASSFRDRQYF.

This chain links TRBV6-1 with TRBJ2-7, with D perhaps given as TRBD1 or TRBD2 (5 bases each). The CDR3 is 15 amino acids. Germline-derived CDR1 and CDR2 are MNHNS and SASEGT. The ends were cut back, 6 bases at V and 3 bases at J, with 18 bases in the middle. The CDR3 bases are TGTGCCAGCAGCCACTCCCCAGGGACGAACTACGAGCAGTACTTC. It specifies CASSHSPGTNYEQYF.

This clonotype was observed at least ten times. The chain links TRBV24-1 to TRBJ2-7; D gene ambiguous. This CDR3 is built from 15 residues. Germline V gene lookup returns CDR1 KGHDR and CDR2 SFDVKD. Trimming left V 3 bases short and J 4 bases short, with 15 bases between. CDR3 sequence reads: CATSDGRLLNYEQYF. CDR3 DNA: TGTGCCACCAGTGATGGGCGGCTCTTAAATTACGAGCAGTACTTC.

This clonotype was observed many times. The chain links TRBV10-3 to TRBJ2-1; weak D call: TRBD2 (5 bases). The ends were cut back, 8 bases at V and 4 bases at J, with 9 bases in the middle. CDR3 length: 12 residues. The germline CDR1 and CDR2 sequences are ENHRY and SYGVKD. CDR3 loop: CAIGTGYNEQFF. The CDR3 bases are TGTGCCATCGGAACGGGGTACAATGAGCAGTTCTTC.

As to this clonotype: A read error may be the cause here, since a much bigger clone is one base away. J is TRBJ2-5 and V is TRBV3-1; 8 bases are shared with TRBD1. The CDR3 has 16 amino acids. Germline trimming cut 0 bases from V and 5 bases from J; bases unmatched to any gene: 8. Germline values: CDR1 LGHDT, CDR2 YNNKEL (reference sequence). The CDR3 DNA reads as TGTGCCAGCAGCCAAGAGAGGACAGGGTGGCGTGAGACCCAGTACTTC. The encoded protein is CASSQERTGWRETQYF.

V and J are TRBV19 and TRBJ1-5, with a tentative D call TRBD1 (6 bases). The V gene's germline CDR1 is LNHDA and CDR2 SQIVND (reference sequence). V was pared by 3 bases and J by 9 bases, with 12 bases between. The CDR3 contains 13 residues. CDR3 DNA: TGTGCCAGTAGTATTGGGGGGCCAGGGCCCCAGCATTTT. Amino acid sequence: CASSIGGPGPQHF.

This clonotype was counted between two and nine times. The V gene is TRBV20-1, the J gene TRBJ2-1, with TRBD1 matching over 9 bases. CDR1 and CDR2 from the germline V gene are DFQATT and SNEGSKA (reference sequence). V trimming: 0 bases; J trimming: 5 bases; junction bases outside the gene matches: 8. This CDR3 has 16 residues. The CDR3 region is CSARDLQGAGDNEQFF. Here the CDR3 DNA reads TGCAGTGCTAGAGACCTACAGGGGGCAGGGGACAATGAGCAGTTCTTC.

CDR3 nucleotide sequence: TGTGCCAGCAGCCCAGGACAGGCTGGGGCCAACGTCCTGACTTTC. Protein sequence: CASSPGQAGANVLTF. The V and J genes are TRBV4-2 and TRBJ2-6; 7 positions match TRBD1. CDR3 length equals 15 residues. Trimming cost V 4 bases and J 2 bases; bases outside gene matches: 2. CDR1 and CDR2 (germline): LGHNA, YNFKEQ.

This clonotype showed up many times. This rearrangement joins TRBV6-5 to TRBJ2-7; no clear D gene. CDR1 is MNHEY, CDR2 SVGAGI, per germline. The CDR3 totals 15 residues. V lost 0 bases and J 2 bases, leaving 11 bases between the germline ends. The CDR3 spells CASSYSNLVAYEQYF. The DNA of the CDR3 is TGTGCCAGCAGTTACTCGAACCTGGTTGCCTACGAGCAGTACTTC.

The rearrangement uses TRBV12-3 or TRBV12-4 and TRBJ1-2, with D maybe TRBD1 (5 bases). Trimming shortened V by 7 bases and J by 5 bases, and 20 bases separated the two germline ends. The CDR3 runs to 15 residues. Written as DNA, the CDR3 is TGTGCCAGCACACTAACGGGGGGGGGTCGGTATGGCTACACCTTC. Encoded protein: CASTLTGGGRYGYTF.

Comments on this clonotype: At one end, the junction sequence differs from germline, possibly due to a read error. The CDR3 DNA follows: TGTGTCAGCAGTTACTCGCAGCCGGGCATAGATACGCAGTATTTT. This encodes CVSSYSQPGIDTQYF. The chain carries TRBV6-2 or TRBV6-3 and TRBJ2-3; D unresolved. Germline lookup yields CDR1 MNHEY and CDR2 SVGEGT. CDR3 length equals 15 residues.

The chain uses TRBV5-1 and TRBJ2-5; D possibly corresponds to TRBD2 (6 bases). Germline V lookup: CDR1 SGHRS, CDR2 YFSETQ. The CDR3 is made up of 15 amino acids. Between the trimmed V and J ends, which lost 7 bases and 0 bases, there was a span of 16 bases. CDR3 amino acids: CASRGNGMYQETQYF. The CDR3 DNA is TGCGCCAGCCGCGGGAACGGAATGTACCAAGAGACCCAGTACTTC. Full variable domain (missing parts from reference TRBV5-1 and TRBJ2-5): KAGVTQTPRYLIKTRGQQVTLSCSPISGHRSVSWYQQTPGQGLQFLFEYFSETQRNKGNFPGRFSGRQFSNSRSEMNVSTLELGDSALYLCASRGNGMYQETQYFGPGTRLLVL.

A remark on this clonotype: Since a much larger clone is just one base distant, this may be a read error. V usage is TRBV20-1 and J usage is TRBJ2-1; possibly TRBD2 for D (6 bases). CDR3 length equals 12 residues. The V gene's germline CDR1 is DFQATT and CDR2 SNEGSKA (reference sequence). CDR3 in amino acids: CVRGGSHNEQFF. In DNA, the CDR3 is TGCGTACGGGGAGGCTCCCACAATGAGCAGTTCTTC.

Points on this clonotype: A clone one base away is much larger, so this may be a read error. This chain uses TRBV7-9 with TRBJ2-1; D remains ambiguous. The CDR3 totals 12 residues. Germline CDR1 SEHNR, CDR2 FQNEAQ (reference sequence). The CDR3 loop is CASSPGNNGQFF. The CDR3 DNA is TGTGCCAGCTCTCCAGGTAACAATGGGCAGTTCTTC.

Note on this clonotype: This may come from a read error, since a much larger clone is one base off. V gene TRBV27 combines with J gene TRBJ2-3; 7 bases align to TRBD2. Looked up from germline, CDR1 is MNHEY and CDR2 is SMNVEV (reference sequence). The CDR3 spans 14 residues. Losses at the gene ends were 5 bases for V and 11 bases for J; bases not matched to a gene: 13. CDR3 amino acids: CASSDDRRGIRQYF. In DNA, the CDR3 is TGTGCCAGCAGTGACGATCGGCGGGGGATACGGCAGTATTTT.

V usage is TRBV13 and J usage is TRBJ1-4; 9 bases line up with TRBD1. From germline, CDR1 is PRHDT and CDR2 FYEKMQ (reference sequence). Losses at the gene ends were 5 bases for V and 4 bases for J; bases not matched to a gene: 5. This CDR3 comprises 15 residues. The CDR3 nucleotides read TGTGCCAGCAGCCAAGGGGACAGGGATAATGAAAAACTGTTTTTT. Its protein product is CASSQGDRDNEKLFF.

This clonotype was picked up many times. CDR3 sequence (DNA): TGTGCCAGCAGCTTACAGACGAACACTGAAGCTTTCTTT. It yields the protein CASSLQTNTEAFF. The genes are TRBV7-3 and TRBJ1-1, with D unclear. Deletions cut 2 bases from V and 1 base from J, with 5 bases between. The CDR3 extends over 13 amino acids. CDR1 and CDR2 (germline): SGHTA, FQGTGA.

This clonotype was observed at least ten times. The gene calls are TRBV4-2 and TRBJ2-1; TRBD2 agrees at 11 bases. CDR3 length equals 17 residues. Germline V gives CDR1 LGHNA, CDR2 YNFKEQ. The J segment lost 7 bases and the V segment lost 1 base, leaving 9 bases of the junction unmatched. DNA for the CDR3: TGTGCCAGCAGCCAAGTCTTCGGGACTAGCGGAATTAATGAGCAGTTCTTC. It yields the protein CASSQVFGTSGINEQFF.

The table lists this clonotype with many counts. The V gene is TRBV7-8, the J gene TRBJ1-1; TRBD1 is a possible D gene (5 bases). From germline, CDR1 is SGHVS and CDR2 FQNEAQ. Trimming removed 5 bases from V and 2 bases from J, with 15 bases in between. The CDR3 consists of 15 residues. The CDR3 nucleotides are TGTGCCAGCAGCGCTATTGGGGGTGACAACACTGAAGCTTTCTTT. Its translation is CASSAIGGDNTEAFF.

This clonotype was detected only a few times. This chain joins TRBV7-9 and TRBJ1-5, with D possibly TRBD1 on 5 matching bases. The germline V gene has CDR1 SEHNR and CDR2 FQNEAQ (reference sequence). The CDR3 is 16 residues long. The germline V and J ends were trimmed by 5 bases and 0 bases, with 14 bases remaining between them. The CDR3 region has the DNA TGTGCCAGCAGCCCAAGTTGGGGGAATAGCAATCAGCCCCAGCATTTT. Protein product: CASSPSWGNSNQPQHF.